This T cell receptor (beta chain) was obtained from a study of OX40 agonist ivuxolimab in advanced cancers. Germline V gene lookup returns CDR1 SGHRS and CDR2 YFSETQ. The ends were cut back, 0 bases at V and 6 bases at J, with 19 bases in the middle. The CDR3 is 17 residues long. This table comes from immunoSEQ multiplex PCR, and its TCRdb copy is limited to in-frame clones, with some not included. Counted here are 45,000 to 70,000 clones, 85% to 90% occurring once; the ten biggest clones make up approximately 1.4%. The TCR originated in an adult with an advanced solid tumor such as melanoma, head and neck, liver or kidney cancer. The starting material was CD4+ or CD8+ T cells sorted from blood, obtained in a trial of the OX40 agonist ivuxolimab. V usage is TRBV5-1 and J usage is TRBJ2-1, with D hard to call. The CDR3 region is CASSLGELDLGGNEQFF. Here the CDR3 DNA reads TGCGCCAGCAGCTTGGGCGAATTGGACCTAGGCGGCAATGAGCAGTTCTTC.